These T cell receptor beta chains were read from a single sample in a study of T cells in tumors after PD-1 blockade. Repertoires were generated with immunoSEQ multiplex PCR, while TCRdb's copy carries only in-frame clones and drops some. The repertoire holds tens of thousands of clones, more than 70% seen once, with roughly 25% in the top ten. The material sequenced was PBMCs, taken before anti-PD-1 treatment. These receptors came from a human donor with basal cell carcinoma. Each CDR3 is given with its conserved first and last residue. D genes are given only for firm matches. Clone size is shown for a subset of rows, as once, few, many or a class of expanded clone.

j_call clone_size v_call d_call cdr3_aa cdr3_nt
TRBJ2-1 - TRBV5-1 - CASSLALGYNEQFF TGCGCCAGCAGCTTGGCCCTAGGTTACAATGAGCAGTTCTTC
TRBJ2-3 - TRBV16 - CASSRGLNTDTQYF TGTGCCAGCAGCCGCGGCTTGAACACAGATACGCAGTATTTT
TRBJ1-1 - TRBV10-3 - CATEGVVRTEAFF TGTGCCACAGAGGGGGTAGTTAGGACTGAAGCTTTCTTT
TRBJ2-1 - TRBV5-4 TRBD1 CASTMGQITYNEQFF TGTGCCAGCACCATGGGACAGATTACCTACAATGAGCAGTTCTTC
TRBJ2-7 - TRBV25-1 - CASSPSGVFREQYF TGTGCCAGCAGTCCCTCGGGGGTTTTCAGGGAGCAGTACTTC
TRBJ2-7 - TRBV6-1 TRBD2 CASSARLAGVLDSYEQYF TGTGCCAGCAGTGCGAGACTAGCGGGAGTGTTGGACTCCTACGAGCAGTACTTC
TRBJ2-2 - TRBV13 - CASSLEDPVGTGELFF TGTGCCAGCAGCTTAGAGGACCCAGTGGGGACCGGGGAGCTGTTTTTT
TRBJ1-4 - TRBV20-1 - CSASQSMGNEKLFF TGCAGTGCTAGTCAAAGCATGGGGAATGAAAAACTGTTTTTT
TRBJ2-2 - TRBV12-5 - CASGSSGDTGELFF TGTGCTAGTGGTTCTTCGGGGGACACCGGGGAGCTGTTTTTT
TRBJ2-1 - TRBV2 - CASSDGWAGAGSSYNEQFF TGTGCCAGCAGTGACGGGTGGGCGGGGGCGGGGAGCTCCTACAATGAGCAGTTCTTC
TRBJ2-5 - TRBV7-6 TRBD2 CASSLSGGGPQETQYF TGTGCCAGCAGCTTATCTGGCGGGGGGCCCCAAGAGACCCAGTACTTC
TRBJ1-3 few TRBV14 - CASSSWGNTIYF TGTGCCAGCAGCAGTTGGGGAAACACCATATATTTT
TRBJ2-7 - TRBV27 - CAATGTRTFRFYEQYF TGTGCCGCAACGGGTACTCGGACATTCCGGTTCTACGAGCAGTACTTC
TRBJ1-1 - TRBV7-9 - CASSTETGNTEAFF TGTGCCAGCAGCACCGAAACAGGGAACACTGAAGCTTTCTTT